A single TCR beta chain is shown here with its context. The sample is drawn from a study of T cell changes during pregnancy in multiple sclerosis. Repertoires were generated with immunoSEQ multiplex PCR, while TCRdb's copy carries only in-frame clones and drops some. Of tens of thousands of clones listed, 90% are singletons. V dropped 0 bases and J dropped 2; count of bases not matched to a gene: 11. This CDR3 region has 18 residues. Looked up from germline, CDR1 is LGHNA and CDR2 is YSLEER. Sequencing used CD8+ T cells from peripheral blood mononuclear cells, obtained in the third trimester of pregnancy. The receptor's source is a female donor with multiple sclerosis, enrolled in a pregnancy study. The rearrangement links TRBV4-3 to TRBJ2-3, with 7 bases fitting TRBD2. The CDR3 DNA sequence: TGCGCCAGCAGCCAAGATGGGATCAGCGGGGAAGTCACAGATACGCAGTATTTT. Protein: CASSQDGISGEVTDTQYF.